Reported below is one TCR beta chain. This clonotype was detected only a few times. The antigen it binds to is not known. No much larger clone is present one base from it, and per-base qualities are unavailable. This sample was included in a study of T cells after yellow fever vaccination (dated by TCRdb to the late 2010s). Looking at the study overall: The SMART-Seq v4 Ultra Low Input RNA kit was used to prepare libraries from fractions with low cell numbers. To follow T-cell clones before and after primary and booster YFV17D yellow fever vaccination, bulk TCR alpha and beta repertoires were sequenced over time. Two healthy male donors made up the cohort, one aged 18 to 29 years and the other aged 30 to 40 years. Blood was drawn at multiple timepoints before and after primary and secondary immunization, with bulk PBMC replicates and cell subsets isolated.

Overall study outcomes, separate from this receptor: After the booster, most of the clones that had expanded following primary vaccination were detected again (almost 98% of CD4 and 88% of CD8), which suggests that memory was broadly maintained. Because the study included only a couple of donors, the extent to which the findings can be generalized is limited. A small share of clonotypes occurred in both CD4 and CD8 compartments, likely arising from convergent recombination. Computational filtering was required because FACS-sorted repertoires could contain abundant contaminating clonotypes from the bulk population. The secondary T-cell response was weaker than the primary response but faster, peaking on day 5 instead of day 15.

According to the study, the label for this sample's treatment or condition signals: live attenuated yellow fever vaccine strain. A standard Ficoll-Paque protocol was used to isolate PBMCs from peripheral blood. Dynabeads CD4 and CD8 positive selection kits were used to isolate the CD4 and CD8 T-cell fractions. TriZol was used to extract RNA from bulk PBMCs, from CD4 and CD8 fractions, and from dextramer-positive and dextramer-negative fractions. CDR1 is given as DFQATT and CDR2 as SNEGSKA, both from the germline V gene (reference sequence). The CDR3 runs 12 residues from the cysteine to the phenylalanine. Of the read, only the CDR3 DNA is kept; its 36 bases are in frame from base 1. Between the V and J ends, shortened by 2 bases and 4 bases respectively, the junction contains 6 bases. Instrument on record: Illumina NovaSeq 6000. Synthesis of TCR cDNA relied on 5'RACE template switching, a step that introduced a universal primer site along with unique molecular identifiers. cDNA synthesis was primed from both the TCR alpha and TCR beta constant segments. Libraries were amplified in two PCR steps, with sample barcodes and sequencing adapters added in the second step. Sequencing of libraries was done on Illumina HiSeq 2500 (2x100 bp) or NovaSeq (2x150 bp). Regarding the original processing steps: MIGEC handled demultiplexing of reads and collapsing into UMI consensus sequences, while MiXCR performed V(D)J alignment. Vaccine-responding clonotypes were defined with edgeR using replicate PBMC samples, requiring FDR below 0.01 and a log2 fold change above 5 up to day 15. Each bulk clonotype was labeled CD4 or CD8 based on which sequenced repertoire, CD4 or CD8, contained the clonotype at higher abundance. The raw public reads went through TCRdb reprocessing: fastp at Q25, MiXCR clone calling, in-frame beta chains kept. Every entry covers one CDR3 protein and lists the most common genes and DNA from its rows. None of the V and J calls come from the authors' own analysis; TCRdb made them. Present in this sample are some 300,000 distinct CDR3 sequences, about 10% of which were seen just once. The ten largest clonotypes hold about 3% of the sample.

The receptor's source is a man between 18 and 29 years old who received the YFV17D yellow fever vaccine. The chain is encoded by TRBV20-1 joined to TRBJ1-3; a confident D gene designation cannot be given. Sequences were derived from CD4+ T cells sorted from PBMCs, sampled 45 days after the yellow fever booster vaccination. The CDR3 is CSARMEGNTIYF. The nucleotides read TGCAGTGCTAGAATGGAGGGAAACACCATATATTTT.